These T cell receptor beta chains were read from a single sample in a study of blood T cell repertoires in COVID-19. Assay: immunoSEQ multiplex PCR; the TCRdb copy retains only in-frame clones and omits some. The table has 140,000 to 150,000 clones, 87% seen once. The sequenced material came from PBMCs or T cells enriched from blood (not recorded which). The receptors derive from a man aged 55-75 years who had recovered from COVID-19. Each CDR3 is given with its conserved first and last residue. Fields, in order: V gene, J gene, CDR3 protein.

TRBV5-4	TRBJ1-2	CASSLEAGGPYGYTF
TRBV19	TRBJ2-1	CASSIGDRHNEQFF
TRBV6-2/TRBV6-3	TRBJ2-3	CASSWDKSILRIDTQYF
TRBV6-1	TRBJ2-7	CASSEFALGSYEQYF
TRBV18	TRBJ2-2	CASSPLTRSTSGELFF
TRBV9	TRBJ2-7	CASSSTSGYEQYF
TRBV6-5	TRBJ1-2	CASSYSGGRDGYTF
TRBV18	TRBJ2-7	CASSWAQGGNYEQYF
TRBV11-2	TRBJ2-1	CASSATGTPGRNEQFF
TRBV10-3	TRBJ2-7	CAISDPGTQRYEQYF
TRBV19	TRBJ1-6	CASSIRGTDNSPLHF
TRBV21-1	TRBJ1-2	CASSRGYTF
TRBV6-5	TRBJ1-2	CASSLRQGSGYTF
TRBV27	TRBJ1-5	CASSSFATNQPQHF
TRBV19	TRBJ2-7	CASSTPGQDTYEQYF
TRBV21-1	TRBJ2-7	CASSKGGQPSYEQYF
TRBV27	TRBJ2-1	CASTSWGSGTYNEQFF
TRBV7-9	TRBJ1-2	CASSLEGKANYGYTF
TRBV27	TRBJ2-2	CASSLSLVTGELFF
TRBV4-1	TRBJ2-5	CASSQGFVTRGETQYF
TRBV5-4	TRBJ2-1	CASSLFTSGTYNEQFF
TRBV3-1/TRBV3-2	TRBJ2-5	CASSQEGAQDRLETQYF
TRBV7-9	TRBJ1-6	CASSLFRERSPLHF
TRBV12-3/TRBV12-4	TRBJ2-7	CASRWGGNEQYF
TRBV3-1/TRBV3-2	TRBJ1-5	CASSQVRGQPQHF
TRBV28	TRBJ1-5	CASSLLGGRQPQHF
TRBV18	TRBJ2-3	CASSTTSGALDTQYF
TRBV29-1	TRBJ1-4	CSVVGTAHNEKLFF
TRBV30	TRBJ1-6	CAWNRNSPLHF
TRBV7-6	TRBJ1-5	CASSPLGGNQPQHF
TRBV27	TRBJ1-2	CASSAGGGYTF
TRBV5-1	TRBJ2-3	CASSLMGQPSTDTQYF
TRBV5-4	TRBJ1-4	CASSSGGALEKLFF
TRBV7-9	TRBJ1-1	CASRYTGLGSSEAFF
TRBV2	TRBJ2-3	CASSGTYLTDTQYF
TRBV27	TRBJ2-7	CASSSRLRTYEQYF
TRBV7-9	TRBJ2-2	CASSLTAGSNTGELFF
TRBV5-5	TRBJ2-1	CASSRLGLAGYNEQFF
TRBV7-9	TRBJ1-4	CASRTGTGNEKLFF
TRBV11-2	TRBJ2-7	CASSQERGHEQYF
TRBV19	TRBJ2-3	CASSIGTDTQYF
TRBV28	TRBJ2-6	CASSPGDGGSGANVLTF